This T cell receptor beta chain stems from a study of vaccination effects on CD4 cells after COVID-19 (dated by TCRdb to 2021 to 2024). Regarding the complete study: Across the study, the median time from the second dose to post-vaccine sampling was 72 days (range 14 to 241). A total of 9 to 11 COVID-19 convalescent patients and a handful of SARS-CoV-2-naive healthy vaccine recipients were included in the full study. The study compared SARS-CoV-2 spike-specific CD4+ TCR repertoires before and after mRNA vaccination in COVID-19 convalescent patients and infection-naive vaccine recipients. The Oncomine TCR Beta short-read assay on an Illumina iSeq 100 was used to sequence cultures from other donors in the study. Paper-wide results and their limitations: Marked clonal contraction was observed in both infection-induced and vaccine-induced clones at late post-vaccination timepoints, consistent with waning T cell responses. Among healthy vaccine recipients, nearly all vaccine-induced clones were SARS-CoV-2 mono-reactive, and only 1 of 255 was cross-reactive with common cold coronaviruses. Limitations of the study were the small number of convalescent patients and the absence of early post-infection timepoints.

The library relied on the immunoSEQ multiplex PCR assay. DNA from the cultured, isolated CD4+ T cells was subjected to TCR beta CDR3 sequencing. On the study's bioinformatics: Non-productive TCR sequences were discarded, and reads were trimmed to the CDR3 region, with only CDR3s of 7 or more amino acids retained. The MANAFEST web app was used to pick out antigen-specific clonotypes by comparing their expansion in peptide wells with that in reference cultures. To count as positive, a clone had to show expansion at FDR<0.05 compared with the reference and with all other wells, an odds ratio above 5, and a frequency above 0.1% in two replicate wells. Clonotypes significantly expanded in SARS-CoV-2 spike wells and in at least one common cold coronavirus spike condition were defined as cross-reactive. CDR3 similarity was assessed by Levenshtein distance using the stringdist R package, and unrooted trees were constructed with ape in R 3.6.1. TCRdb took over this immuneACCESS table, retaining in-frame rearrangements with V and J assigned. Such tables are incomplete; in checked studies, under half of the missing clones stem from an unresolved V gene, and the remainder is unexplained. V, J and clone size are those of that table, while D and trimming were read from the DNA. The sample data list over 25,000 clones, and around 75% of these were observed just once. The ten most abundant clones make up 5.5% to 7.5% of the sample.

On this clone: The target of this receptor is not known. Base qualities are not recorded, but no much larger clone differs from it by a single base.

In the ViraFEST assay, PBMC were stimulated with viral peptide pools, and antigen-specific CD4+ T cell clonotypes were then identified by expansion using TCR sequencing. After around 10 days of culture, CD4+ T cells were isolated with the EasySep CD4+ T cell isolation kit. Each participant received two doses of an mRNA SARS-CoV-2 vaccine, either BNT162b2 or mRNA-1273. Healthy vaccine recipients had no prior SARS-CoV-2 infection, confirmed by negative nucleocapsid antibodies before and after vaccination. Each well held 2 million to 2.5 million PBMC cultured in IMDM containing roughly 5.1% human AB serum, about 10 IU/ml IL-2 and gentamicin, along with about 10 ug/ml peptides. On days 3 and 7, half of the culture medium was replaced with fresh IL-2-containing medium. Unless noted otherwise, every peptide stimulation condition was cultured in triplicate wells. Using Ficoll-Paque Plus gradient centrifugation, PBMC were separated from whole blood and then either used fresh or cryopreserved at -140C. The overlapping peptide pools covered the spike proteins of SARS-CoV-2 and of the common cold coronaviruses HCoV-NL63, HCoV-OC43 and HCoV-229E. The QIAamp micro DNA kit was used to extract genomic DNA from the cultured CD4+ T cells.

This clonotype was sampled from a human donor who received a COVID-19 vaccine. Some clones in this sample may be carry-over from other donors' samples. Here the sequenced sample was CD4+ T cells from PBMCs cultured with SARS-CoV-2 spike peptides, taken after COVID-19 vaccination. Reading the label with the study, this specimen's cell subset or site is: SARS-CoV-2 spike overlapping peptide pool stimulation.

The CDR3 amino acid sequence is: CASIVREETQYF. The nucleotides are TGTGCCAGCATAGTAAGGGAAGAGACCCAGTACTTC. Recombination joined TRBV2 with TRBJ2-5; no D gene is confidently identified. The V and J ends are trimmed by 7 bases and 3 bases, leaving 9 bases between them. The CDR1 and CDR2 encoded by the germline V gene are SNHLY and FYNNEI. The CDR3 starts with the cysteine, ends with the phenylalanine, and has 12 residues. Only the CDR3 DNA stays, 36 bases, in frame from base 1.